The T cell receptor (beta chain) described here comes from a study of tumor and adjacent non-tumor tissue in lung cancer. Notes on the study in general: Normal lung showed higher cumulative top 100 clone frequency than tumor. Tumor TCR diversity, when higher, was linked to shorter survival. TCR diversity was significantly greater in tumor than normal lung tissue.

No cell sorting was done before RNA was extracted from the tissue. A modified ARM-PCR protocol with three rounds of nested PCR amplified TCRbeta. MiXCR was run by TCRdb on the multiplex PCR reads, yielding one entry per CDR3 protein. Of about 200,000 distinct CDR3 sequences in the sample, around 71% were seen once. The CDR3 has 17 amino acids. The germline V gene has CDR1 SGHAT and CDR2 FQNNGV. A note on this clonotype: Its antigen is still unknown. One junction end disagrees with the germline gene, perhaps due to a read error.

The chain joins TRBV11-2 to TRBJ2-1, with 10 positions matching TRBD2. The receptor was isolated from a man aged 60 to 69 with non-small cell lung cancer. The sequencing input was lung tumor tissue. CDR3 loop: CTSSFFGTSVTYNEQFF. Here the CDR3 DNA reads TGTACCAGCAGCTTCTTCGGGACTAGCGTAACTTACAATGAGCAGTTCTTC.